This paragraph covers one TCR beta chain sequence. The authors ran a second PCR of roughly 6 to 12 cycles using a sample-barcoded 5' primer and a J-beta primer mix. TCRdb fed the 5' RACE reads into MiXCR, producing one record per CDR3 protein. This sample carries 1.5 million to 2 million distinct CDR3 sequences, around 36% of them seen once, and the ten largest clones take around 11%. These data come from a study of blood T cells in healthy people across ages. Study in general: About one barcoded beta molecule per two T cells came from capture by template switching.

Source material: blood. This TCR was sampled from a young woman in good health.

CDR3 in DNA: TGTGCCACCAGTGACCCTACGGGCGGGAGGAGTAATGAGCAGTTCTTC. Translated: CATSDPTGGRSNEQFF. The chain joins TRBV24-1 to TRBJ2-1, with 8 bases aligning to TRBD2. J was trimmed by 7 bases and V by 4 bases; bases with no gene match: 11. The length of the CDR3 is 16 residues. Looked up from germline, CDR1 is KGHDR and CDR2 is SFDVKD.